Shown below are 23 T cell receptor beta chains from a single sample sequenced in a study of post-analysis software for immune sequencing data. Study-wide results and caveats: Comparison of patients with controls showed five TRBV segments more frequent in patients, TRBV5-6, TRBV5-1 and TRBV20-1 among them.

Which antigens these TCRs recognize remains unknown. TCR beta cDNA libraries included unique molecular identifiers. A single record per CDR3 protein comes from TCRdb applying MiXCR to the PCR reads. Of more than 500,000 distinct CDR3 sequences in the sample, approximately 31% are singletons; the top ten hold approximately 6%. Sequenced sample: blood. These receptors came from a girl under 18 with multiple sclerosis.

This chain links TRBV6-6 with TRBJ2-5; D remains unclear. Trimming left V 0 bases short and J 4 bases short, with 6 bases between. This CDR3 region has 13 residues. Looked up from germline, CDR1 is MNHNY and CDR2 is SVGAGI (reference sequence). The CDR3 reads CASSYSKGETQYF. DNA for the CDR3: TGTGCCAGCAGTTACTCGAAAGGAGAGACCCAGTACTTC.

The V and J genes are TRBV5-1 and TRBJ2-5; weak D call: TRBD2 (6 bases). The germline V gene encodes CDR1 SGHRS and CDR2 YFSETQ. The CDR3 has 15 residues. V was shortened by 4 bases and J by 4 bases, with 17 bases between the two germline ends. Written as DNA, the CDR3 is TGCGCCAGCAGCGCCCGACTAGGCTCAGGAGAGACCCAGTACTTC. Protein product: CASSARLGSGETQYF. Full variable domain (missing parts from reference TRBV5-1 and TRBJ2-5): KAGVTQTPRYLIKTRGQQVTLSCSPISGHRSVSWYQQTPGQGLQFLFEYFSETQRNKGNFPGRFSGRQFSNSRSEMNVSTLELGDSALYLCASSARLGSGETQYFGPGTRLLVL.

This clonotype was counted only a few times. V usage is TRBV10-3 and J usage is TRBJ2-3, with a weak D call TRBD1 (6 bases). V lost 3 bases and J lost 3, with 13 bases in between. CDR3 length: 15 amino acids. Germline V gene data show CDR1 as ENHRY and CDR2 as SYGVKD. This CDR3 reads CAISENAGATDTQYF. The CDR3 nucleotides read TGTGCCATCAGTGAAAATGCAGGGGCGACAGATACGCAGTATTTT.

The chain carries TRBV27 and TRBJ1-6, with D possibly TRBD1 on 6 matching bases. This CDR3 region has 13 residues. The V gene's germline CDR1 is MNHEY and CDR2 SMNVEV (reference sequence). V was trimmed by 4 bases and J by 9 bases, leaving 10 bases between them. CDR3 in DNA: TGTGCCAGCAGTTGGGGGGCAGGTTCACCCCTCCACTTT. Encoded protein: CASSWGAGSPLHF.

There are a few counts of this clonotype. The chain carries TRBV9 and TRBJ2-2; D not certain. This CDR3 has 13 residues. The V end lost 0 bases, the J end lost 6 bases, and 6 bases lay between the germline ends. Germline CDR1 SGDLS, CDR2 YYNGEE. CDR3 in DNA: TGTGCCAGCAGCGTAGTTGCTTCCGGGGAGCTGTTTTTT. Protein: CASSVVASGELFF.

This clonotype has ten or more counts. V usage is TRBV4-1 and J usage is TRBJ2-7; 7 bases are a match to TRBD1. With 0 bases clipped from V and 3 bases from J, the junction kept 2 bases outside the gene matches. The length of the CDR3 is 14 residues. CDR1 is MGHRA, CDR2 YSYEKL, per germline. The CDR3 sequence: CASSQDYRGYEQYF. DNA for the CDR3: TGCGCCAGCAGCCAAGATTACAGGGGCTACGAGCAGTACTTC.

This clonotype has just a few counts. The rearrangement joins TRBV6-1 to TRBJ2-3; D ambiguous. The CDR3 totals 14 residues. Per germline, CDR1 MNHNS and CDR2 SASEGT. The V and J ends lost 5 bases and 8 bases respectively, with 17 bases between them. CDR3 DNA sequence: TGTGCCAGCAGTCTTCAAGGCAGCTTGGGTACGCAGTATTTT. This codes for CASSLQGSLGTQYF.

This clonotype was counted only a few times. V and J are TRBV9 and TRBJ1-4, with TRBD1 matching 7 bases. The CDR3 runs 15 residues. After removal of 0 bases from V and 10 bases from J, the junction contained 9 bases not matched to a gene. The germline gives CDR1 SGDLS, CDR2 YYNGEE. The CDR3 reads CASSVEGRGQGKLFF. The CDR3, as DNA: TGTGCCAGCAGCGTAGAGGGGAGGGGGCAAGGAAAACTGTTTTTT.

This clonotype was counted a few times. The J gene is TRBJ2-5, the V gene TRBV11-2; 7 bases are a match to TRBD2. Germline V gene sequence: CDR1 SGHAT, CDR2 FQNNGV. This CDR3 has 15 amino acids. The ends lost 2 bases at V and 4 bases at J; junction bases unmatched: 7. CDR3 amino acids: CASSLQAGTAETQYF. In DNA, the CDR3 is TGTGCCAGCAGCTTACAAGCGGGGACGGCAGAGACCCAGTACTTC.

CDR3 in amino acids: CASSQGPQMYEQYF. CDR3 DNA: TGCGCCAGCAGCCAAGGCCCACAGATGTACGAGCAGTACTTC. The V gene is TRBV4-1, the J gene TRBJ2-5; D not resolved. The end of the DNA aligns better with TRBJ2-7, so the J call may be wrong. The CDR3 has 14 amino acids. CDR1 and CDR2 (germline): MGHRA, YSYEKL.

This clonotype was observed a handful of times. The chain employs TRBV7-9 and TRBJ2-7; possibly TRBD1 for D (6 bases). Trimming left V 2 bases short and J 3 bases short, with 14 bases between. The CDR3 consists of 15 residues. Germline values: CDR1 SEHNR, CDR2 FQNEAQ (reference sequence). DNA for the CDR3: TGTGCCAGCAGCTTACAGGGGTGGGAAAACTACGAGCAGTACTTC. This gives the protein CASSLQGWENYEQYF.

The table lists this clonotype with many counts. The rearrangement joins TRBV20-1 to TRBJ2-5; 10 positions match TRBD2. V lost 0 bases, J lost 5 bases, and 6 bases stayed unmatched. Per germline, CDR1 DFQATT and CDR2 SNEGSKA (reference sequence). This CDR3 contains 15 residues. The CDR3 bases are TGCAGTGCTAGAGATAGGAGCGGGGGGGAGGAGACCCAGTACTTC. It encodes CSARDRSGGEETQYF.

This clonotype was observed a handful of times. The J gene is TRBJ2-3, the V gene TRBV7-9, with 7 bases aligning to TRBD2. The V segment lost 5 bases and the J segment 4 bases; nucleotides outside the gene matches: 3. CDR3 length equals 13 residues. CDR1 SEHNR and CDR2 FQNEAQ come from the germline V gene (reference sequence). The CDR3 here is CASSRDYADTQYF. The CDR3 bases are TGTGCCAGCAGCCGGGACTACGCAGATACGCAGTATTTT. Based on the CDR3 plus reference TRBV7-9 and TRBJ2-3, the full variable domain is DTGVSQNPRHKITKRGQNVTFRCDPISEHNRLYWYRQTLGQGPEFLTYFQNEAQLEKSRLLSDRFSAERPKGSFSTLEIQRTEQGDSAMYLCASSRDYADTQYFGPGTRLTVL.

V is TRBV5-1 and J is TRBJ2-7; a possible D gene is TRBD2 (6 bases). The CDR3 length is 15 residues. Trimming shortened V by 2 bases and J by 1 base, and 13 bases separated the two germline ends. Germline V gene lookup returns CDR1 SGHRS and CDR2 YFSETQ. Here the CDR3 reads CASSLGLGGSYEQYF. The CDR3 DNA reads TGCGCCAGCAGCTTAGGGCTCGGGGGTTCCTACGAGCAGTACTTC. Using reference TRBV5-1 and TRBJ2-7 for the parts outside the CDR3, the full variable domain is KAGVTQTPRYLIKTRGQQVTLSCSPISGHRSVSWYQQTPGQGLQFLFEYFSETQRNKGNFPGRFSGRQFSNSRSEMNVSTLELGDSALYLCASSLGLGGSYEQYFGPGTRLTVT.

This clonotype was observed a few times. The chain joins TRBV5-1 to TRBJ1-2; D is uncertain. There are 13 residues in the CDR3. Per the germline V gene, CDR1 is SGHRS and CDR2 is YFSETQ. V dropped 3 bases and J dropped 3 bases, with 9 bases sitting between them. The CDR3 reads CASSSTEDYGYTF. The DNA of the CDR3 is TGCGCCAGCAGCTCTACGGAGGACTATGGCTACACCTTC.

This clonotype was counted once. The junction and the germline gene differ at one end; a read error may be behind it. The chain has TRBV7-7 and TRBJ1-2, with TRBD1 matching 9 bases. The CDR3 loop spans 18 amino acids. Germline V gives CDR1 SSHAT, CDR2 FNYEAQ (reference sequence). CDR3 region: CASTLPRRGDREHYGYTF. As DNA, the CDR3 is TGTGCTAGCACCCTACCTCGGCGGGGGGACAGGGAGCACTATGGCTACACCTTC.

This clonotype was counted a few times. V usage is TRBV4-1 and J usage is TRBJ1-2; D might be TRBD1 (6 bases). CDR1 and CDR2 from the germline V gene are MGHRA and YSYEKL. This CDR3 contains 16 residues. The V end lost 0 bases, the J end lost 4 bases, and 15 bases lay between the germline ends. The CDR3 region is CASSQDPGAVIYGYTF. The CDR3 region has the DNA TGCGCCAGCAGCCAAGATCCAGGGGCTGTAATCTATGGCTACACCTTC.

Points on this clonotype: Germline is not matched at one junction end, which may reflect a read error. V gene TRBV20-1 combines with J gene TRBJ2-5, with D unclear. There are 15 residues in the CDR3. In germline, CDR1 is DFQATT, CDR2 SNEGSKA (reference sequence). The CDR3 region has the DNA TGCAGTGCTAGAGACGCCAGTCCTCACCAAGAGACCCAGTACTTT. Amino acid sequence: CSARDASPHQETQYF.

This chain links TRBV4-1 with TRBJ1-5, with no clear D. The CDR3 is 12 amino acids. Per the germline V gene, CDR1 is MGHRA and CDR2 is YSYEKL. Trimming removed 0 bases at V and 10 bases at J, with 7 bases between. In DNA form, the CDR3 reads TGCGCCAGCAGCCAAGATAACGGCCCCCAGCATTTT. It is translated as CASSQDNGPQHF.

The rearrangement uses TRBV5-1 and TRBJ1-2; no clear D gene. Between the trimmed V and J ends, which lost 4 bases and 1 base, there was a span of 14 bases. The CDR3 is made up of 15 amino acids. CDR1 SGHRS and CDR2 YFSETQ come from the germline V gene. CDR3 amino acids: CASSADAGSNYGYTF. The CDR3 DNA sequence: TGCGCCAGCAGCGCGGACGCCGGGAGTAACTATGGCTACACCTTC.

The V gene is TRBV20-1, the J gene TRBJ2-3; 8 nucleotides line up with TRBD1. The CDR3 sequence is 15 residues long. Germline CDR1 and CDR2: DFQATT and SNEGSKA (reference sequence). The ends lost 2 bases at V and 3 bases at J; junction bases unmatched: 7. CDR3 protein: CSARSGQGFTDTQYF. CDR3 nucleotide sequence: TGCAGTGCTAGATCCGGACAGGGATTTACAGATACGCAGTATTTT.

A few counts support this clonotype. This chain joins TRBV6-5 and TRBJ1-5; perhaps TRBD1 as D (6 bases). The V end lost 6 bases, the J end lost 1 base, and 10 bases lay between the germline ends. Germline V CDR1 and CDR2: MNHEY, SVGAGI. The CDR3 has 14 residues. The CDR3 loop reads CASRKTGSNQPQHF. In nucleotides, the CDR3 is TGTGCCAGCAGGAAAACAGGGAGCAATCAGCCCCAGCATTTT.

CDR3 nucleotide sequence: TGTGCCAGCAGCTTAGCGAATACCAATGAGCAGTTCTTC. It translates to CASSLANTNEQFF. This chain joins TRBV7-8 and TRBJ2-1; D not resolved. The CDR3 is made up of 13 amino acids. Trimming left V 0 bases short and J 6 bases short, with 6 bases between. The V gene's germline CDR1 is SGHVS and CDR2 FQNEAQ. Together with reference TRBV7-8 and TRBJ2-1, the CDR3 gives the full variable domain: GAGVSQSPRYKVAKRGQDVALRCDPISGHVSLFWYQQALGQGPEFLTYFQNEAQLDKSGLPSDRFFAERPEGSVSTLKIQRTQQEDSAVYLCASSLANTNEQFFGPGTRLTVL.